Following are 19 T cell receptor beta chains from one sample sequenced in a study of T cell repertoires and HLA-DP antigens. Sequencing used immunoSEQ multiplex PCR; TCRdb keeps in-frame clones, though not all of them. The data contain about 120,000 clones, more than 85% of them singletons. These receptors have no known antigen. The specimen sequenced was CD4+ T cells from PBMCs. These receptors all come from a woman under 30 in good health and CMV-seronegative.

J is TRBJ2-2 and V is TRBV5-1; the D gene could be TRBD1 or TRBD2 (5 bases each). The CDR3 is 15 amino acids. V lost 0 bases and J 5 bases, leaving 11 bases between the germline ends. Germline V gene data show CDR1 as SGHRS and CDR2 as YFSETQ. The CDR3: CASSLGQPGTGELFF. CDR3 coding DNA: TGCGCCAGCAGCTTGGGACAGCCGGGGACCGGGGAGCTGTTTTTT.

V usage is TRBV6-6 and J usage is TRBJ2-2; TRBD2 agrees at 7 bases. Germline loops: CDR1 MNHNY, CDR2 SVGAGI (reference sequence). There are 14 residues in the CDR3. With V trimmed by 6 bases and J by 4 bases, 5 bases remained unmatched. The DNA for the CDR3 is TGTGCCAGCAGGTTAGCGGGTTCCACCGGGGAGCTGTTTTTT. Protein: CASRLAGSTGELFF.

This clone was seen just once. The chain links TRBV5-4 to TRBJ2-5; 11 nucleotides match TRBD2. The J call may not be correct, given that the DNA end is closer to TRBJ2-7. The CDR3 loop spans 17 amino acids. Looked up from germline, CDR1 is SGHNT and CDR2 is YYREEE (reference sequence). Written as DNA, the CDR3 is TGTGCCAGCAGCTTGGTGCCGCGACTAGCGGGAAACTACGAGCAGTACTTC. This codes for CASSLVPRLAGNYEQYF.

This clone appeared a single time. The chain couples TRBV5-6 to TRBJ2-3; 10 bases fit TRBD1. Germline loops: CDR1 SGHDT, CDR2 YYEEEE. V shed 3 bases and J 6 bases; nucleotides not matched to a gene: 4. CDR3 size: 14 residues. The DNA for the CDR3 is TGTGCCAGCAGCTCCGGACAGGGGGTGGATACGCAGTATTTT. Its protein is CASSSGQGVDTQYF.

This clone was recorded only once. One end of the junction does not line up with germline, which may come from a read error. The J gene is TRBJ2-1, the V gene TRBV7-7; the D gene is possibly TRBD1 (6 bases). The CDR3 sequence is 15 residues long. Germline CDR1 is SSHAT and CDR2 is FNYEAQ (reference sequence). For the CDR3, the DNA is TGTGCTAGCAGCTTAGTTGCAGGGGCCGGCAATGAGCAGTTCTTC. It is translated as CASSLVAGAGNEQFF.

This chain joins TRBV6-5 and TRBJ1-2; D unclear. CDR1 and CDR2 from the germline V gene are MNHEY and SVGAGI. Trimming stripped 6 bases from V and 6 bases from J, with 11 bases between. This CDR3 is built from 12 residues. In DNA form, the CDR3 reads TGTGCCAGCAGGGCTAATGTGGATGGCTACACCTTC. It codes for CASRANVDGYTF.

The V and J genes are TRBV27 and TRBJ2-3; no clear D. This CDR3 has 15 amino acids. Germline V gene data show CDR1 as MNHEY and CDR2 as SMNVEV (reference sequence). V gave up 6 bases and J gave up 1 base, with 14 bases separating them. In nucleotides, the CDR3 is TGTGCCAGCAGAATTTATCGGTCAGGCACAGATACGCAGTATTTT. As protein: CASRIYRSGTDTQYF.

The CDR3 loop reads CASRIRGNSYEQYF. CDR3 nucleotide sequence: TGTGCCAGCAGGATCAGGGGAAACTCCTACGAGCAGTACTTC. V and J are TRBV6-1 and TRBJ2-7, with a weak D call TRBD1 (6 bases). The CDR3 spans 14 residues. V gave up 6 bases and J gave up 0 bases, with 12 bases separating them. The germline V gene has CDR1 MNHNS and CDR2 SASEGT.

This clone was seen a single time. CDR3 in amino acids: CASSQAGSLADYGYTF. CDR3 sequence (DNA): TGCGCCAGCAGCCAAGCTGGATCCTTAGCGGACTATGGCTACACCTTC. The J gene is TRBJ1-2, the V gene TRBV4-1; unclear D gene. Trimming pared 1 base from V and 3 bases from J, leaving 15 bases between. The CDR3 has 16 amino acids. Germline V gene data show CDR1 as MGHRA and CDR2 as YSYEKL.

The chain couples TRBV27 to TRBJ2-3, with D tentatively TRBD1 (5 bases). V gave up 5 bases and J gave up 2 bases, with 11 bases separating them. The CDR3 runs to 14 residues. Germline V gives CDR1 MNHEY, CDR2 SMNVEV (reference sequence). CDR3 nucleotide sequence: TGTGCCAGCAGTCAAGGGGATTTCACAGATACGCAGTATTTT. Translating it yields CASSQGDFTDTQYF.

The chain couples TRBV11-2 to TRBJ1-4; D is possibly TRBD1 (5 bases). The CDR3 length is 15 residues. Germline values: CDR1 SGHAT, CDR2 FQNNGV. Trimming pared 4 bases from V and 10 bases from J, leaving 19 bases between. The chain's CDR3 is CASSSGNFRDGKLFF. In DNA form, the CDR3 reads TGTGCCAGCAGCTCCGGAAACTTCCGGGACGGAAAACTGTTTTTT.

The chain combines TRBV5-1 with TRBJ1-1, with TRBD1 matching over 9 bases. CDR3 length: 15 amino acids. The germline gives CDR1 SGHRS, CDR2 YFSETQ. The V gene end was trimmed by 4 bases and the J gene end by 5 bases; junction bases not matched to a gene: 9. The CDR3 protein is CASSVQTGGRTEAFF. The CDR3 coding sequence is TGCGCCAGCAGCGTACAAACAGGGGGCCGGACTGAAGCTTTCTTT.

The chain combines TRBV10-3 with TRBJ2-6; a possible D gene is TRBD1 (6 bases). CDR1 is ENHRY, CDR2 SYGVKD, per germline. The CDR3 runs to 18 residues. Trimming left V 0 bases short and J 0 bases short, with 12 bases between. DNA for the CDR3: TGTGCCATCAGTGAGTCTGGGACAACTTACTCTGGGGCCAACGTCCTGACTTTC. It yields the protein CAISESGTTYSGANVLTF.

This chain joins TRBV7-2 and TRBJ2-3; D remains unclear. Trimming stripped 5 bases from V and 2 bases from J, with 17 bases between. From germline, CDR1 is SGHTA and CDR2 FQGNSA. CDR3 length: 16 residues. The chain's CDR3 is CASSPGPRRNTDTQYF. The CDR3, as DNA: TGTGCCAGCAGCCCAGGTCCCCGGCGGAACACAGATACGCAGTATTTT.

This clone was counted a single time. Here the CDR3 reads CASSKRTSGATKEQYF. CDR3 in DNA: TGTGCCAGCAGTAAAAGGACTAGCGGGGCCACCAAAGAGCAGTACTTC. The V call is TRBV21-1, the J call TRBJ2-7; the D call in the table, TRBD2, was not verified against the DNA. TRBV21-1 is recorded as a pseudogene. The CDR3 is 16 amino acids.

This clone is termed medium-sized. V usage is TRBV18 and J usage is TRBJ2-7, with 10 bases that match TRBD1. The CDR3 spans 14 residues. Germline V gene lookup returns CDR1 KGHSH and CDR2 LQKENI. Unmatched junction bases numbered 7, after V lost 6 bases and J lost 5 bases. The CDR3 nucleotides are TGTGCCAGCTCCCCAAATGGACAGGGGGACGAGCAGTACTTC. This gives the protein CASSPNGQGDEQYF.

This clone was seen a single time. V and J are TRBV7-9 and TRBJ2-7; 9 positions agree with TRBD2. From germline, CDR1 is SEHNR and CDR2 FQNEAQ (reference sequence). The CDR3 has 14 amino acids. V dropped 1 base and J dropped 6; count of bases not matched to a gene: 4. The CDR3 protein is CASSLEAGGFEQYF. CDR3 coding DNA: TGTGCCAGCAGCTTAGAAGCGGGAGGCTTCGAGCAGTACTTC.

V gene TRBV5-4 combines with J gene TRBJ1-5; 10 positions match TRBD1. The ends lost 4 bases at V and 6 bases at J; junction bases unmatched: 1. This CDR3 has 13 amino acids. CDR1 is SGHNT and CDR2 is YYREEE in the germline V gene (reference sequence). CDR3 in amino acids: CASSRQGAQPQHF. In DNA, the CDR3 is TGTGCCAGCAGCCGACAGGGGGCTCAGCCCCAGCATTTT. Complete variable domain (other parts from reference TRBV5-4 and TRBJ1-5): ETGVTQSPTHLIKTRGQQVTLRCSSQSGHNTVSWYQQALGQGPQFIFQYYREEENGRGNFPPRFSGLQFPNYSSELNVNALELDDSALYLCASSRQGAQPQHFGDGTRLSIL.

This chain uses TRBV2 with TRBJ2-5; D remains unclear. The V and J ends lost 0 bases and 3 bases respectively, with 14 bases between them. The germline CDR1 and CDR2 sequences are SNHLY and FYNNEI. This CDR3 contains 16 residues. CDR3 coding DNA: TGTGCCAGCAGTGAAGCACACGGTATAGGTAAAGAGACCCAGTACTTC. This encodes CASSEAHGIGKETQYF.